The 15 T cell receptor beta chains below come from one sample, sequenced in a study of post-analysis software for immune sequencing data. Findings of the study overall: Five TRBV segments occurring more often in patients than controls included TRBV5-6, TRBV5-1 and TRBV20-1.

Libraries were made from TCR beta cDNA, and they carried unique molecular identifiers. MiXCR, run by TCRdb on the PCR reads, gives a single entry per CDR3 protein. The table has a few hundred thousand distinct CDR3 sequences, 30% to 40% seen once. These receptors' antigens are unknown. Sequenced material: blood. These receptors came from a girl aged 2-10 years with multiple sclerosis.

The chain joins TRBV28 to TRBJ1-4; D is uncertain. Germline-derived CDR1 and CDR2 are MDHEN and SYDVKM. The length of the CDR3 is 14 residues. V was clipped by 4 bases and J by 5 bases, with 11 bases between them. CDR3 sequence reads: CASSWSLGNEKLFF. The CDR3 DNA reads as TGTGCCAGCAGTTGGAGCCTGGGGAATGAAAAACTGTTTTTT.

There are a few counts of this clonotype. The CDR3 region has the DNA TGTGCCAGCTCCACGGTCTTGGGTGAGCAGTTCTTC. It specifies CASSTVLGEQFF. V is TRBV2 and J is TRBJ2-1; D gene unclear. Trimming removed 8 bases at V and 9 bases at J, with 14 bases between. The germline V gene encodes CDR1 SNHLY and CDR2 FYNNEI. This CDR3 has 12 amino acids.

This clonotype was seen only a few times. The chain has TRBV6-5 and TRBJ2-1; D assignment may be TRBD1 or TRBD2 (6 bases each). V was trimmed by 0 bases and J by 7 bases, leaving 13 bases between them. The CDR3 loop spans 15 amino acids. CDR1 MNHEY and CDR2 SVGAGI come from the germline V gene. This chain's CDR3 is CASSYSWGAGNEQFF. CDR3 bases: TGTGCCAGCAGTTACTCGTGGGGGGCGGGGAATGAGCAGTTCTTC.

V usage is TRBV6-5 and J usage is TRBJ2-1; 8 bases are shared with TRBD2. Germline loops: CDR1 MNHEY, CDR2 SVGAGI. V lost 5 bases to trimming and J lost 10 bases; unmatched junction nucleotides: 7. CDR3 length equals 13 residues. In DNA, the CDR3 is TGTGCCAGCAGTCCCGTAGCGGGACGAGAGCAGTTCTTC. It translates to CASSPVAGREQFF.

The V gene is TRBV12-5, the J gene TRBJ1-2; D is undetermined. Trimming removed 0 bases at V and 4 bases at J, with 12 bases between. Germline CDR1 is LGHNT and CDR2 is FRNRAP. CDR3 length equals 15 residues. As DNA, the CDR3 is TGTGCTAGTGGTTTGGTACGGGTCAGCACCTATGGCTACACCTTC. Translation: CASGLVRVSTYGYTF.

In this sample, this clonotype turned up a few times. The gene calls are TRBV4-1 and TRBJ2-1, with 9 bases fitting TRBD2. CDR3 size: 16 residues. The J segment lost 7 bases and the V segment lost 0 bases, leaving 7 bases of the junction unmatched. CDR1 MGHRA and CDR2 YSYEKL come from the germline V gene. CDR3 protein: CASSQEVGLAANEQFF. Here the CDR3 DNA reads TGCGCCAGCAGCCAAGAGGTGGGACTAGCAGCGAATGAGCAGTTCTTC.

The chain is built from TRBV6-6 and TRBJ2-5; D uncertain. The V end was cut by 6 bases, the J end by 4 bases, with 12 bases between. The CDR3 consists of 13 residues. Germline V gives CDR1 MNHNY, CDR2 SVGAGI (reference sequence). The CDR3 sequence: CASSPSWPETQYF. DNA for the CDR3: TGTGCCAGCAGCCCTTCCTGGCCAGAGACCCAGTACTTC.

This clonotype was seen more than once but under ten times. CDR3 loop: CASSRTGVSHYAEAFF. CDR3 coding DNA: TGCGCCAGCAGCCGGACAGGGGTCTCCCATTACGCTGAAGCTTTCTTT. The rearrangement joins TRBV5-1 to TRBJ1-1; the match to TRBD1 covers 9 bases. Germline V gene sequence: CDR1 SGHRS, CDR2 YFSETQ. Losses at the gene ends were 4 bases for V and 6 bases for J; bases not matched to a gene: 13. The CDR3 spans 16 residues.

In this sample, this clonotype turned up a few times. The chain joins TRBV3-1 to TRBJ1-2, with no clear D. The CDR3 is made up of 14 amino acids. Deletions cut 1 base from V and 4 bases from J, with 10 bases between. Germline V gene sequence: CDR1 LGHDT, CDR2 YNNKEL (reference sequence). CDR3 sequence (DNA): TGTGCCAGCAGCCAAGGGCCGGCGTCCTATGGCTACACCTTC. This encodes CASSQGPASYGYTF.

This clonotype turned up a few times. V gene TRBV4-2 combines with J gene TRBJ2-7; weak D call: TRBD2 (5 bases). Trimming took off 0 bases at V and 2 bases at J, with 11 bases between the two ends. Germline V CDR1 and CDR2: LGHNA, YNFKEQ. The length of the CDR3 is 15 residues. The CDR3 loop reads CASSQEVGDAYEQYF. The CDR3 DNA sequence: TGTGCCAGCAGCCAAGAGGTGGGAGACGCCTACGAGCAGTACTTC.

In its sample, this clonotype was seen a few times. This sequence joins TRBV20-1 and TRBJ2-7; 9 nucleotides line up with TRBD1. V dropped 4 bases and J dropped 2; count of bases not matched to a gene: 3. The CDR3 runs to 13 residues. From germline, CDR1 is DFQATT and CDR2 SNEGSKA (reference sequence). In DNA form, the CDR3 reads TGCAGTGCTACTGGGACAGGGACCTACGAGCAGTACTTC. Translation gives CSATGTGTYEQYF.

V gene TRBV29-1 combines with J gene TRBJ2-5; TRBD1 is a possible D gene (6 bases). The length of the CDR3 is 14 residues. Germline CDR1 SQVTM, CDR2 ANQGSEA. Trimming removed 8 bases at V and 3 bases at J, with 19 bases between. This CDR3 reads CSFWGPRGKETQYF. In nucleotides, the CDR3 is TGCAGCTTCTGGGGACCCAGGGGAAAAGAGACCCAGTACTTC.

This clonotype was recorded a few times. The rearrangement uses TRBV29-1 and TRBJ2-3; D could derive from TRBD1 or TRBD2 (5 bases each). V was cut by 6 bases and J by 0 bases, with 13 bases left in between. Germline lookup yields CDR1 SQVTM and CDR2 ANQGSEA. The CDR3 consists of 14 residues. CDR3 sequence: CSVDRLSSTDTQYF. Written as DNA, the CDR3 is TGCAGCGTCGACAGACTATCTAGCACAGATACGCAGTATTTT.

The chain recombines TRBV2 with TRBJ2-3, with 8 bases fitting TRBD1. CDR1 and CDR2 from the germline V gene are SNHLY and FYNNEI. The V gene end was trimmed by 4 bases and the J gene end by 4 bases; junction bases not matched to a gene: 7. The CDR3 covers 15 residues. The CDR3 bases are TGTGCCAGCAGTGTGGAGGACAGGGCACCAGATACGCAGTATTTT. Amino acids: CASSVEDRAPDTQYF.

The chain is built from TRBV7-3 and TRBJ1-1; TRBD1 agrees at 9 bases. Germline lookup yields CDR1 SGHTA and CDR2 FQGTGA. The CDR3 has 16 residues. The ends lost 4 bases at V and 4 bases at J; junction bases unmatched: 10. The CDR3 region has the DNA TGTGCCAGCAGCTCGGACAGGGGAATTCAAAGCACTGAAGCTTTCTTT. This codes for CASSSDRGIQSTEAFF.